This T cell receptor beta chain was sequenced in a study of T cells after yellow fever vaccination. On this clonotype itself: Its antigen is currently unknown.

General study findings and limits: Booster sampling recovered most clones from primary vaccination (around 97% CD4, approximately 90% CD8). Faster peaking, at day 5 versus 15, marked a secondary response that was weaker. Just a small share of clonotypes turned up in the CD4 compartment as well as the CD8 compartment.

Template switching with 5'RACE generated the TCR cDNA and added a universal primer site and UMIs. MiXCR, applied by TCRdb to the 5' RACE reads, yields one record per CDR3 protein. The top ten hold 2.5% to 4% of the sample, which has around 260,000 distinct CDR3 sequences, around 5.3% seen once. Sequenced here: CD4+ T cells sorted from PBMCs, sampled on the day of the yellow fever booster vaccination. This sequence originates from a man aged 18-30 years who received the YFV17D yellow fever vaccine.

CDR3 residues: CASSPGLAGAYTGELFF. CDR3 coding DNA: TGCGCCAGCAGCCCCGGACTAGCGGGGGCCTACACCGGGGAGCTGTTTTTT. This chain uses TRBV5-1 with TRBJ2-2, with TRBD2 matching 13 bases. Germline V CDR1 and CDR2: SGHRS, YFSETQ. The ends lost 4 bases at V and 3 bases at J; junction bases unmatched: 6. The CDR3 runs 17 residues.